This is a list of T cell receptor beta chains from one sample in a study of shared clonotypes between healthy human individuals. Sequencing was performed with immunoSEQ multiplex PCR; in TCRdb, only in-frame clones are kept and a portion is missing. The sample lists about 710,000 clones, 55% to 75% seen once, with under 2% in the top ten. Sequencing was performed on memory CD4+ T cells sorted from blood. All receptors derive from a woman between 25 and 40 years old in good health. The CDR3 runs from the conserved cysteine through the conserved F or W. A D gene is named only where the DNA matches it firmly. Expanded clones get a size class; other rows say once, few or many, or leave the size out.

clone_size: NA
j_call: TRBJ1-5
v_call: TRBV19
d_call: NA
cdr3_nt: TGTGCCAGTATACTTCAAGCGGCAGGCAATCAGCCCCAGCATTTT
cdr3_aa: CASILQAAGNQPQHF

clone_size: NA
j_call: TRBJ2-1
v_call: TRBV2
d_call: TRBD1
cdr3_nt: TGTGCCAGCAGGAATTTAGGGACAGGGATTTACAATGAGCAGTTCTTC
cdr3_aa: CASRNLGTGIYNEQFF

clone_size: NA
j_call: TRBJ2-3
v_call: TRBV4-2
d_call: TRBD2
cdr3_nt: TGTGCCAGCAGCCCCGGACCGGGAGGGGACACAGATACGCAGTATTTT
cdr3_aa: CASSPGPGGDTDTQYF

clone_size: NA
j_call: TRBJ2-1
v_call: TRBV7-9
d_call: NA
cdr3_nt: TGTGCCAGCAGCCCAGGTTCAGGGACAAACAATGAGCAGTTCTTC
cdr3_aa: CASSPGSGTNNEQFF

clone_size: few
j_call: TRBJ2-1
v_call: TRBV19
d_call: NA
cdr3_nt: TGTGCCAGTTCAGGCCTTTCCCGTAGGAACTCCTACAATGAGCAGTTCTTC
cdr3_aa: CASSGLSRRNSYNEQFF

clone_size: NA
j_call: TRBJ1-4
v_call: TRBV7-7
d_call: NA
cdr3_nt: TGTGCCAGCAGCTTAGGCGTGGGTGAAAAACTGTTTTTT
cdr3_aa: CASSLGVGEKLFF

clone_size: NA
j_call: TRBJ2-3
v_call: TRBV5-5
d_call: NA
cdr3_nt: TGTGCCAGCAGCCCCGTTTGGGCTACCAGCACAGATACGCAGTATTTT
cdr3_aa: CASSPVWATSTDTQYF

clone_size: NA
j_call: TRBJ1-2
v_call: TRBV5-1
d_call: TRBD1
cdr3_nt: TGCGCCAGCAGCCTGGGACAGGCAGCCCCTAACTATGGCTACACCTTC
cdr3_aa: CASSLGQAAPNYGYTF

clone_size: NA
j_call: TRBJ2-2
v_call: TRBV5-1
d_call: NA
cdr3_nt: TGCGCCAGCAGCCTTTTCCCCAACACCGGGGAGCTGTTTTTT
cdr3_aa: CASSLFPNTGELFF

clone_size: NA
j_call: TRBJ1-3
v_call: TRBV18
d_call: NA
cdr3_nt: TGTGCCAGCTCACCACTTCCGGCAGCCGGAAACACCATATATTTT
cdr3_aa: CASSPLPAAGNTIYF

clone_size: NA
j_call: TRBJ2-3
v_call: TRBV27
d_call: NA
cdr3_nt: TGTGCCAGCAGTCTTGGGCGCGGCGGTCCCCAGTCAAATACGCAGTATTTT
cdr3_aa: CASSLGRGGPQSNTQYF

clone_size: NA
j_call: TRBJ2-7
v_call: TRBV6-5
d_call: TRBD1
cdr3_nt: TGTGCCAGCAGTATCCGGGACAGGGGTCGGGAGCAGTACTTC
cdr3_aa: CASSIRDRGREQYF

clone_size: NA
j_call: TRBJ2-3
v_call: TRBV2
d_call: TRBD1
cdr3_nt: TGTGCCAGCAGCGCGACAGGGTTTCGCGCAGATACGCAGTATTTT
cdr3_aa: CASSATGFRADTQYF

clone_size: NA
j_call: TRBJ2-3
v_call: TRBV7-6
d_call: TRBD2
cdr3_nt: TGTGCCAGCAGCCCGTCCGTCTCTAGCGGGAGTTGGGGAGATACGCAGTATTTT
cdr3_aa: CASSPSVSSGSWGDTQYF

clone_size: NA
j_call: TRBJ1-1
v_call: TRBV6-6
d_call: NA
cdr3_nt: TGTGCCAGCAGTTACAGGATAGGGTATACTGAAGCTTTCTTT
cdr3_aa: CASSYRIGYTEAFF

clone_size: once
j_call: TRBJ2-3
v_call: TRBV15
d_call: NA
cdr3_nt: TGTGCCACCAGCGGCGGACACACAGATACGCAGTATTTT
cdr3_aa: CATSGGHTDTQYF

clone_size: NA
j_call: TRBJ2-7
v_call: TRBV5-5
d_call: NA
cdr3_nt: TGTGCCAGCAGCCAAGAATTCAGGTACGAGCAGTACTTC
cdr3_aa: CASSQEFRYEQYF

clone_size: NA
j_call: TRBJ2-5
v_call: TRBV18
d_call: NA
cdr3_nt: TGTGCCAGCTCACCAACCCGGCAGGGCGGATGGGAGACCCAGTACTTC
cdr3_aa: CASSPTRQGGWETQYF

clone_size: many
j_call: TRBJ1-5
v_call: TRBV2
d_call: NA
cdr3_nt: TGTGCCAGCAGTGAAGTGTACAGCGATCAGCCCCAGCATTTT
cdr3_aa: CASSEVYSDQPQHF

clone_size: NA
j_call: TRBJ2-7
v_call: TRBV5-8
d_call: TRBD1
cdr3_nt: TGTGCCAGCAGCTTGGGACCCGGGACAGGGGGCTGGCAAGTGTCGGTGCAGTACTTC
cdr3_aa: CASSLGPGTGGWQVSVQYF

clone_size: NA
j_call: TRBJ1-5
v_call: TRBV5-5
d_call: TRBD1
cdr3_nt: TGTGCCAGCAGCTTGGAGGGGGCAGGTCAGCCCCAGCATTTT
cdr3_aa: CASSLEGAGQPQHF

clone_size: once
j_call: TRBJ1-1
v_call: TRBV10-3
d_call: TRBD1
cdr3_nt: TGTGCCATCAGTGATAATCGAGGGGGCGCGGGCACTGAAGCTTTCTTT
cdr3_aa: CAISDNRGGAGTEAFF

clone_size: NA
j_call: TRBJ2-1
v_call: TRBV28
d_call: TRBD2
cdr3_nt: TGTGCCAGCCTCGGGGGGACCACCTACAATGAGCAGTTCTTC
cdr3_aa: CASLGGTTYNEQFF

clone_size: NA
j_call: TRBJ1-2
v_call: TRBV28
d_call: NA
cdr3_nt: TGTGCCAGCAGTTCAGGGGTGGACTATGGCTACACCTTC
cdr3_aa: CASSSGVDYGYTF

clone_size: many
j_call: TRBJ2-1
v_call: TRBV27
d_call: TRBD2
cdr3_nt: TGTGCCAGCAGTTTAAGGCCCCTAGCGGTTGGAGGGAGCAATGAGCAGTTCTTC
cdr3_aa: CASSLRPLAVGGSNEQFF

clone_size: NA
j_call: TRBJ1-1
v_call: TRBV28
d_call: NA
cdr3_nt: TGTGCCAGCAGTATAGACGTTGGGGCTGAAGCTTTCTTT
cdr3_aa: CASSIDVGAEAFF

clone_size: NA
j_call: TRBJ2-2
v_call: TRBV10-1
d_call: NA
cdr3_nt: TGCGCCAGCAGGGAGGGCACCGGGGAGCTGTTTTTT
cdr3_aa: CASREGTGELFF

clone_size: many
j_call: TRBJ1-5
v_call: TRBV19
d_call: TRBD1
cdr3_nt: TGTGCCAGTAATAAACCCGGGACAGACCCCAATCAGCCCCAGCATTTT
cdr3_aa: CASNKPGTDPNQPQHF

clone_size: NA
j_call: TRBJ2-7
v_call: TRBV14
d_call: TRBD1
cdr3_nt: TGTGCCAGCAGCCATGGGACAGCCTACGAGCAGTACTTC
cdr3_aa: CASSHGTAYEQYF

clone_size: NA
j_call: TRBJ2-5
v_call: TRBV27
d_call: NA
cdr3_nt: TGTGCCAGCAGTTTATCCTATCAAGAGACCCAGTACTTC
cdr3_aa: CASSLSYQETQYF

clone_size: NA
j_call: TRBJ2-7
v_call: TRBV19
d_call: TRBD1
cdr3_nt: TGTGCCAGTAGTACTTTGGACAGGACGTTCTACGAGCAGTACTTC
cdr3_aa: CASSTLDRTFYEQYF

clone_size: NA
j_call: TRBJ1-5
v_call: TRBV18
d_call: TRBD1
cdr3_nt: TGTGCCAGCTCACCAGGTGTCAGGGTACAGGGGGACAATCAGCCCCAGCATTTT
cdr3_aa: CASSPGVRVQGDNQPQHF

clone_size: NA
j_call: TRBJ2-5
v_call: TRBV11-2
d_call: TRBD1
cdr3_nt: TGTGCCAGCAGCCGACCCCGGACAGGGAAGGAGACCCAGTACTTC
cdr3_aa: CASSRPRTGKETQYF

clone_size: NA
j_call: TRBJ2-1
v_call: TRBV6-1
d_call: TRBD2
cdr3_nt: TGTGCCAGCACAGGACTAGCGGGAGTAGGTAATGAGCAGTTCTTC
cdr3_aa: CASTGLAGVGNEQFF

clone_size: NA
j_call: TRBJ2-1
v_call: TRBV5-1
d_call: TRBD1
cdr3_nt: TGCGCCAGCAGCTTGGAGGGACAGGGCTCCTACAATGAGCAGTTCTTC
cdr3_aa: CASSLEGQGSYNEQFF

clone_size: NA
j_call: TRBJ2-7
v_call: TRBV27
d_call: NA
cdr3_nt: TGTGCCAGCAGCTTACGACCCCCTTATGCGGGGTCCTCCTACGAGCAGTACTTC
cdr3_aa: CASSLRPPYAGSSYEQYF

clone_size: NA
j_call: TRBJ1-6
v_call: TRBV27
d_call: NA
cdr3_nt: TGTGCCAGCAGTTTATCGAGTCAGGGTGGAAATTCACCCCTCCACTTT
cdr3_aa: CASSLSSQGGNSPLHF

clone_size: few
j_call: TRBJ2-7
v_call: TRBV15
d_call: TRBD1
cdr3_nt: TGTGCCACCAGCAGAGACAGGGGGCAGAACGAGCAGTACTTC
cdr3_aa: CATSRDRGQNEQYF

clone_size: few
j_call: TRBJ1-1
v_call: TRBV6-1
d_call: NA
cdr3_nt: TGTGCCAGCACCCGTTTACGGAACACTGAAGCTTTCTTT
cdr3_aa: CASTRLRNTEAFF

clone_size: NA
j_call: TRBJ2-7
v_call: TRBV30
d_call: TRBD1
cdr3_nt: TGTGCCGGGGGCAAGCAGGGGGCGGGCGAGCAGTACTTC
cdr3_aa: CAGGKQGAGEQYF

clone_size: NA
j_call: TRBJ2-7
v_call: TRBV15
d_call: NA
cdr3_nt: TGTGCCACCAGCAGAAGGAGTAGCGAATCCTACGAGCAGTACTTC
cdr3_aa: CATSRRSSESYEQYF

clone_size: NA
j_call: TRBJ1-5
v_call: TRBV27
d_call: NA
cdr3_nt: TGTGCCAGCAGTTTATCGCCGGGGAATGGCAATCAGCCCCAGCATTTT
cdr3_aa: CASSLSPGNGNQPQHF

clone_size: NA
j_call: TRBJ1-1
v_call: TRBV6-5
d_call: TRBD1
cdr3_nt: TGTGCCAGCATCCGGGACAGGGGAATCACTGAAGCTTTCTTT
cdr3_aa: CASIRDRGITEAFF

clone_size: NA
j_call: TRBJ2-1
v_call: TRBV6-5
d_call: NA
cdr3_nt: TGTGCCAGCAGTTACTCCGGGAGTTCCTACAATGAGCAGTTCTTC
cdr3_aa: CASSYSGSSYNEQFF

clone_size: NA
j_call: TRBJ2-7
v_call: TRBV27
d_call: TRBD1
cdr3_nt: TGTGCCAGCAGTTTGCACCTGGGACAGCGAAAGTACGAGCAGTACTTC
cdr3_aa: CASSLHLGQRKYEQYF

clone_size: NA
j_call: TRBJ1-2
v_call: TRBV6-6
d_call: NA
cdr3_nt: TGTGCCAGCAGTTACACCAAGACCCCCCCGTATGGCTACACCTTC
cdr3_aa: CASSYTKTPPYGYTF

clone_size: NA
j_call: TRBJ1-2
v_call: TRBV6-5
d_call: NA
cdr3_nt: TGTGCCAGCAGTTACACCCTACAGGGCCGGTATGGCTACACCTTC
cdr3_aa: CASSYTLQGRYGYTF

clone_size: NA
j_call: TRBJ1-1
v_call: TRBV5-1
d_call: NA
cdr3_nt: TGCGCCAGCAGCTTGGGCACGGATTGGGGCGACACTGAAGCTTTCTTT
cdr3_aa: CASSLGTDWGDTEAFF

clone_size: few
j_call: TRBJ2-2
v_call: TRBV6-5
d_call: NA
cdr3_nt: TGTGCCAGCAGTTACCAGGGGGGAAATTTCGGGGAGCTGTTTTTT
cdr3_aa: CASSYQGGNFGELFF

clone_size: NA
j_call: TRBJ2-1
v_call: TRBV5-4
d_call: TRBD1
cdr3_nt: TGTGCCAGCAGCAGGGACAGCATTAGTGAGCAGTTCTTC
cdr3_aa: CASSRDSISEQFF

clone_size: few
j_call: TRBJ1-2
v_call: TRBV2
d_call: TRBD1
cdr3_nt: TGTGCCAGCAGTTCCGGGACAGGGTCTGGCTACACCTTC
cdr3_aa: CASSSGTGSGYTF

clone_size: NA
j_call: TRBJ2-5
v_call: TRBV29-1
d_call: NA
cdr3_nt: TGCAGCGTTGTTCAAGGGGCTGGGGAGACCCAGTACTTC
cdr3_aa: CSVVQGAGETQYF

clone_size: NA
j_call: TRBJ2-2
v_call: TRBV27
d_call: TRBD2
cdr3_nt: TGTGCCAGCAGTTTAGAAGCGGGAGGAGTCTTTCACACCGGGGAGCTGTTTTTT
cdr3_aa: CASSLEAGGVFHTGELFF

clone_size: once
j_call: TRBJ2-2
v_call: TRBV28
d_call: TRBD2
cdr3_nt: TGTGCCAGCAATCCGGGAGGGCCGTGGGAGCTGTTTTTT
cdr3_aa: CASNPGGPWELFF

clone_size: many
j_call: TRBJ1-2
v_call: TRBV7-9
d_call: NA
cdr3_nt: TGTGCCGGGGCGGTGGGGTATAACTATGGCTACACCTTC
cdr3_aa: CAGAVGYNYGYTF

clone_size: NA
j_call: TRBJ1-5
v_call: TRBV10-2
d_call: TRBD1
cdr3_nt: TGCGCCAGCAGTGCGGGGGGACAGGTCAATCAGCCCCAGCATTTT
cdr3_aa: CASSAGGQVNQPQHF

clone_size: NA
j_call: TRBJ2-7
v_call: TRBV4-2
d_call: TRBD2
cdr3_nt: TGTGCCAGCAGCTTGAGTAGCGGGAGTCTCTACGAGCAGTACTTC
cdr3_aa: CASSLSSGSLYEQYF